This record looks at one TCR beta chain sequence and its context. The source of the sample is a study of T cells in Graves' hyperthyroidism and ophthalmopathy. The CDR3 regions of TCR beta were amplified from RNA transcripts. With the HTBI primer set, the TCR CDR3 went through a first round of RT-PCR. Using its own MiXCR run on the multiplex PCR reads, TCRdb lists one record per CDR3 protein. The sample comprises some 720,000 distinct CDR3 sequences, roughly 15% of which are singletons, and around 8% rests with the top ten. What was sequenced was blood. The source of this sequence is a man between 18 and 29 years old with Graves' hyperthyroidism.

CDR3 DNA: TGTGCCAGCAGCTTTGGCCGGGACGATCACAAGTATTTT. This encodes CASSFGRDDHKYF. This chain joins TRBV5-6 and TRBJ2-3, with D possibly being TRBD1 or TRBD2 (5 bases each). The V gene's germline CDR1 is SGHDT and CDR2 YYEEEE. This CDR3 is 13 amino acids long. V gave up 2 bases and J gave up 13 bases, with 17 bases separating them.